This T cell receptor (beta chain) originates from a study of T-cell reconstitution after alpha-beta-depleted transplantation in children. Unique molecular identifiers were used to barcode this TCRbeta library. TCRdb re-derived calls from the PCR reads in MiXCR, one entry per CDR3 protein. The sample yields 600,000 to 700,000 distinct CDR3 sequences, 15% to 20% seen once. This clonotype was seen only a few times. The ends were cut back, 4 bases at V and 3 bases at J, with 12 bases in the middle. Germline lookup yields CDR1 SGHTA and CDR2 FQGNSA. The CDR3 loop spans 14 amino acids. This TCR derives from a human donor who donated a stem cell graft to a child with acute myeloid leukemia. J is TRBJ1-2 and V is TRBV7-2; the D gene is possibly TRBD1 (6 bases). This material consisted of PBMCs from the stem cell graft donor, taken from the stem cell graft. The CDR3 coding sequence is TGTGCCAGCAGCTACACAGGGTTCGACTATGGCTACACCTTC. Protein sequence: CASSYTGFDYGYTF.